One sample yielded the 32 T cell receptor beta chains listed below, sequenced in a study of regulatory T cells in long-lasting Graves disease. Regarding time point: newly diagnosed GD, antithyroid drugs for less than 3 months. Researchers made the TCR library from RNA that was extracted from PBMCs. Sequencing libraries for TCR beta were prepared with iRepertoire HTBI primers and Arm-PCR of CDR3 regions. MiXCR, applied by TCRdb to the multiplex PCR reads, yields one record per CDR3 protein. The sample shows around 500,000 distinct CDR3 sequences, about 16% of them seen only once. This sample also appeared in a second study, on T cells in Graves' hyperthyroidism and ophthalmopathy.

This specimen consisted of peripheral blood mononuclear cells (PBMCs), obtained at new diagnosis, from a patient treated with antithyroid drugs. The receptors come from a woman aged 35-60 years with Graves disease.

The sample holds a few counts of this clonotype. This rearrangement joins TRBV30 to TRBJ2-7; TRBD2 matches 13 bases. This CDR3 is 20 amino acids long. Looked up from germline, CDR1 is GTSNPN and CDR2 is SVGIG (reference sequence). The V and J ends lost 2 bases and 3 bases, in that order; junction bases with no gene match: 19. The CDR3 nucleotides read TGTGCCTGGAGTACCCGACCTGGGACTAGCGGGGTTAAGTTCCTCTACGAGCAGTACTTC. Protein product: CAWSTRPGTSGVKFLYEQYF.

This clonotype was observed at least ten times. The rearrangement uses TRBV12-3 or TRBV12-4 and TRBJ1-5, with no clear D. With 3 bases removed from V and 3 bases from J, the gap between germline ends came to 9 bases. The CDR3 runs 14 residues. The CDR3 loop reads CASSFGLLNQPQHF. The CDR3 DNA sequence: TGTGCCAGCAGTTTCGGGCTTCTCAATCAGCCCCAGCATTTT.

On this clonotype: Possible read error: a much larger clone is one base away. The chain carries TRBV11-2 and TRBJ2-3; D is possibly TRBD1 or TRBD2 (6 bases each). The CDR3 covers 15 residues. V lost 1 base to trimming and J lost 4 bases, with 12 bases between them. CDR1 is SGHAT and CDR2 is FQNNGV in the germline V gene. The CDR3 nucleotides read TGTGCCAGCAGCTTAGTGTTGGAGGGGGCAGATACGCAGTATTTT. Protein sequence: CASSLVLEGADTQYF.

The table lists this clonotype with many counts. The chain has TRBV6-1 and TRBJ1-2; possibly TRBD1 for D (6 bases). V was shortened by 6 bases and J by 5 bases, with 16 bases between the two germline ends. The CDR3 loop spans 14 amino acids. Germline V gives CDR1 MNHNS, CDR2 SASEGT. This CDR3 is CASSWPGTSYGYTF. CDR3 DNA sequence: TGTGCCAGCAGCTGGCCCGGGACAAGTTATGGCTACACCTTC.

This clonotype was seen a handful of times. The chain links TRBV3-1 to TRBJ1-4; D not resolved. The V end lost 3 bases, the J end lost 5 bases, and 10 bases lay between the germline ends. Looked up from germline, CDR1 is LGHDT and CDR2 is YNNKEL (reference sequence). The CDR3 contains 14 residues. In DNA, the CDR3 is TGTGCCAGCAGCCAGGCGGGAGGCAATGAAAAACTGTTTTTT. Its translation is CASSQAGGNEKLFF.

This clonotype was seen ten or more times. This chain links TRBV5-1 with TRBJ1-1; unclear D gene. From germline, CDR1 is SGHRS and CDR2 YFSETQ. Deletions cut 3 bases from V and 2 bases from J, with 8 bases between. The CDR3 runs 13 residues. Here the CDR3 DNA reads TGCGCCAGCAGCTCGGCGAGTAACACTGAAGCTTTCTTT. This codes for CASSSASNTEAFF.

This clonotype was counted a few times. The J gene is TRBJ2-7, the V gene TRBV7-2, with D tentatively TRBD2 (6 bases). This CDR3 is built from 14 residues. V was clipped by 3 bases and J by 7 bases, with 16 bases between them. The V gene's germline CDR1 is SGHTA and CDR2 FQGNSA. Here the CDR3 DNA reads TGTGCCAGCAGCTTCACACGGGGGTATGGAGAGCAGTACTTC. This encodes CASSFTRGYGEQYF. Based on the CDR3 plus reference TRBV7-2 and TRBJ2-7, the full variable domain is GAGVSQSPSNKVTEKGKDVELRCDPISGHTALYWYRQSLGQGLEFLIYFQGNSAPDKSGLPSDRFSAERTGGSVSTLTIQRTQQEDSAVYLCASSFTRGYGEQYFGPGTRLTVT.

This clonotype was detected ten times or more. The chain employs TRBV7-9 and TRBJ1-1; D ambiguous. V dropped 1 base and J dropped 1 base, with 7 bases sitting between them. CDR1 and CDR2 (germline): SEHNR, FQNEAQ (reference sequence). The CDR3 sequence is 14 residues long. CDR3 residues: CASSLGPTNTEAFF. CDR3 DNA: TGTGCCAGCAGCTTAGGGCCGACGAACACTGAAGCTTTCTTT.

This clonotype was recorded many times. V and J are TRBV27 and TRBJ1-2; weak D call: TRBD1 (6 bases). V was trimmed by 6 bases and J by 2 bases, leaving 13 bases between them. The CDR3 is 14 residues long. Germline values: CDR1 MNHEY, CDR2 SMNVEV (reference sequence). Here the CDR3 reads CASRRSGQNYGYTF. Here the CDR3 DNA reads TGTGCCAGCAGGCGTTCAGGACAGAACTATGGCTACACCTTC.

This clonotype appeared many times. This chain links TRBV20-1 with TRBJ2-5; 9 bases map to TRBD2. Germline-derived CDR1 and CDR2 are DFQATT and SNEGSKA (reference sequence). The J segment lost 0 bases and the V segment lost 4 bases, leaving 6 bases of the junction unmatched. The CDR3 runs 15 residues. The CDR3 DNA reads as TGCAGTGCTACCCCAGCGGGGGGCCACCAAGAGACCCAGTACTTC. This sequence encodes CSATPAGGHQETQYF.

The genes are TRBV20-1 and TRBJ1-1; D not certain. CDR3 length: 14 residues. The V gene's germline CDR1 is DFQATT and CDR2 SNEGSKA (reference sequence). V was trimmed by 3 bases and J by 0 bases, leaving 11 bases between them. The CDR3 bases are TGCAGTGCTAGGTCCGAGGGTATGAACACTGAAGCTTTCTTT. Translated: CSARSEGMNTEAFF.

This clonotype has a handful of counts. V usage is TRBV29-1 and J usage is TRBJ1-1; D gene unclear. The germline CDR1 and CDR2 sequences are SQVTM and ANQGSEA. Trimming shortened V by 3 bases and J by 1 base, and 3 bases separated the two germline ends. CDR3 length: 11 amino acids. The CDR3 nucleotides are TGCAGCGTTGACGCGAACACTGAAGCTTTCTTT. Amino acids: CSVDANTEAFF. The whole variable domain, remainder taken from reference TRBV29-1 and TRBJ1-1, is SAVISQKPSRDICQRGTSLTIQCQVDSQVTMMFWYRQQPGQSLTLIATANQGSEATYESGFVIDKFPISRPNLTFSTLTVSNMSPEDSSIYLCSVDANTEAFFGQGTRLTVV.

This clonotype was counted ten times or more. The chain recombines TRBV11-2 with TRBJ2-3; the match to TRBD2 covers 8 bases. The CDR3 loop spans 21 amino acids. Germline V gene lookup returns CDR1 SGHAT and CDR2 FQNNGV. Germline trimming cut 4 bases from V and 0 bases from J; bases unmatched to any gene: 21. The chain's CDR3 is CASSSWGVALAGFPSTDTQYF. The CDR3 DNA reads as TGTGCCAGCAGCTCCTGGGGGGTGGCGCTAGCGGGTTTTCCTAGCACAGATACGCAGTATTTT. Full variable domain (missing parts from reference TRBV11-2 and TRBJ2-3): EAGVAQSPRYKIIEKRQSVAFWCNPISGHATLYWYQQILGQGPKLLIQFQNNGVVDDSQLPKDRFSAERLKGVDSTLKIQPAKLEDSAVYLCASSSWGVALAGFPSTDTQYFGPGTRLTVL.

The rearrangement uses TRBV29-1 and TRBJ2-4; 8 positions agree with TRBD1. V gave up 4 bases and J gave up 7 bases; unmatched junction bases: 3. The CDR3 totals 12 residues. From germline, CDR1 is SQVTM and CDR2 ANQGSEA. CDR3 amino acids: CSVVGQENIQYF. CDR3 DNA: TGCAGCGTTGTGGGACAGGAGAACATTCAGTACTTC.

A note on this clonotype: A much larger clone lies one base from this, so it may be a read error. The chain has TRBV7-9 and TRBJ2-2; D unresolved. Trimming stripped 6 bases from V and 3 bases from J, with 5 bases between. This CDR3 spans 12 amino acids. Looked up from germline, CDR1 is SEHNR and CDR2 is FQNEAQ (reference sequence). In nucleotides, the CDR3 is TGTGCCAGCAGACCCGACACCGGGGAGCTGTTTTTT. Translated, it gives CASRPDTGELFF.

This clonotype was seen a handful of times. Because the CDR3 is missing its conserved closing phenylalanine or tryptophan, this is likely a read error. V and J are TRBV6-1 and TRBJ2-5; D is undetermined. Germline assignment: CDR1 MNHNS and CDR2 SASEGT. Trimming removed 8 bases from V and 5 bases from J, with 6 bases in between. This CDR3 is built from 10 residues. This CDR3 is CASPQETQYS. For the CDR3, the DNA is TGTGCCAGCCCACAGGAGACCCAGTACTCC.

The V and J genes are TRBV19 and TRBJ1-2; no definite D call. Germline loops: CDR1 LNHDA, CDR2 SQIVND (reference sequence). Trimming pared 5 bases from V and 2 bases from J, leaving 12 bases between. CDR3 length equals 14 residues. The CDR3 sequence is CASSAATGNYGYTF. The CDR3 nucleotides are TGTGCCAGTAGTGCCGCTACCGGGAACTATGGCTACACCTTC.

The CDR3: CASSGSGTGGNYGYTF. The DNA for the CDR3 is TGCGCCAGCAGCGGTTCCGGGACAGGGGGTAACTATGGCTACACCTTC. The chain recombines TRBV5-1 with TRBJ1-2; 11 bases agree with TRBD1. Unmatched junction bases numbered 6, after V lost 4 bases and J lost 1 base. Germline values: CDR1 SGHRS, CDR2 YFSETQ. CDR3 size: 16 residues.

This clonotype turned up a few times. This chain joins TRBV19 and TRBJ2-1; TRBD2 agrees at 11 bases. There are 15 residues in the CDR3. In germline, CDR1 is LNHDA, CDR2 SQIVND (reference sequence). The junction had 4 bases not matched to a gene; V was cut back by 5 bases and J by 4 bases. The CDR3 DNA reads as TGTGCCAGTAGTTTTTCTAGCGGGGGGTACAATGAGCAGTTCTTC. It yields the protein CASSFSSGGYNEQFF.

At least ten counts were recorded for this clonotype. The rearrangement joins TRBV12-3 or TRBV12-4 to TRBJ1-4; D ambiguous. There are 14 residues in the CDR3. Trimming pared 1 base from V and 7 bases from J, leaving 10 bases between. The CDR3 DNA reads as TGTGCCAGCAGTTTAGGAGTCCAGCTTGAAAAACTGTTTTTT. Protein sequence: CASSLGVQLEKLFF.

Remarks on this clonotype: Since a much larger clone is just one base distant, this may be a read error. The V call is TRBV25-1, the J call TRBJ1-1; D call uncertain. Germline-derived CDR1 and CDR2 are MGHDK and SYGVNS. The CDR3 is 13 amino acids. The CDR3, as DNA: TGTACCAGCTCCACCCCGGTGAACACTGAAGCTTTCTTT. This gives the protein CTSSTPVNTEAFF.

The sample holds many counts of this clonotype. Here the CDR3 reads CASSGRTGRVSSYEQYF. The CDR3 region has the DNA TGTGCCAGCAGCGGTAGGACAGGACGGGTGAGCTCCTACGAGCAGTACTTC. The V and J genes are TRBV13 and TRBJ2-7, with 7 bases lining up with TRBD1. Germline CDR1 PRHDT, CDR2 FYEKMQ (reference sequence). This CDR3 has 17 residues. The junction had 13 bases not matched to a gene; V was cut back by 5 bases and J by 0 bases.

This clonotype was found a few times. The chain links TRBV20-1 to TRBJ1-3; a weak D match, TRBD1 (6 bases). The CDR3 sequence is 14 residues long. The V end lost 3 bases, the J end lost 3 bases, and 12 bases lay between the germline ends. In germline, CDR1 is DFQATT, CDR2 SNEGSKA (reference sequence). The CDR3 is CSASGGAYGNTIYF. CDR3 nucleotides: TGCAGTGCTAGCGGGGGGGCGTATGGAAACACCATATATTTT.

This clonotype was observed a handful of times. CDR3 coding DNA: TGTGCCAGCAGCTTAGGGCAAGTCCAAGCTTTCTTT. Its protein product is CASSLGQVQAFF. This chain joins TRBV7-9 and TRBJ1-1; D ambiguous. Germline V gene sequence: CDR1 SEHNR, CDR2 FQNEAQ (reference sequence). The V and J ends lost 1 base and 9 bases respectively, with 9 bases between them. The CDR3 totals 12 residues.

This clonotype was recorded a few times. The chain uses TRBV27 and TRBJ1-2; TRBD1 agrees at 9 bases. The CDR3 is made up of 14 amino acids. V gave up 2 bases and J gave up 8 bases; unmatched junction bases: 6. Germline V gene lookup returns CDR1 MNHEY and CDR2 SMNVEV (reference sequence). The CDR3 DNA is TGTGCCAGCAGTTTACAACAGGGGGCGGGAGGCTACACCTTC. It yields the protein CASSLQQGAGGYTF.

Note on this clonotype: A read error is possible here, since a much larger clone lies one base away. The rearrangement uses TRBV18 and TRBJ1-1; tentative D call: TRBD1 (5 bases). The CDR3 spans 13 residues. Trimming shortened V by 3 bases and J by 3 bases, and 8 bases separated the two germline ends. The germline CDR1 and CDR2 sequences are KGHSH and LQKENI. For the CDR3, the DNA is TGTGCCAGCTCACCGAACAGGTACACTGAAGCTTTCTTT. This translates into CASSPNRYTEAFF.

This chain connects TRBV5-6 to TRBJ1-6, with unresolved D. Trimming pared 3 bases from V and 9 bases from J, leaving 19 bases between. The CDR3 is made up of 16 amino acids. Germline-derived CDR1 and CDR2 are SGHDT and YYEEEE. The DNA of the CDR3 is TGTGCCAGCAGCTGGGAACCGACGTTCAATGGTTCACCCCTCCACTTT. This codes for CASSWEPTFNGSPLHF.

The V gene is TRBV7-9, the J gene TRBJ2-1; 8 nucleotides line up with TRBD1. Unmatched junction bases numbered 7, after V lost 5 bases and J lost 4 bases. The CDR3 runs to 15 residues. Germline values: CDR1 SEHNR, CDR2 FQNEAQ (reference sequence). The CDR3, as DNA: TGTGCCAGCAGCCGACAGGGGCGGGATTACAATGAGCAGTTCTTC. Translation: CASSRQGRDYNEQFF.

Turning to this clonotype: Possible read error: a much larger clone is one base away. The J gene is TRBJ1-1, the V gene TRBV12-3 or TRBV12-4, with no clear D. There are 15 residues in the CDR3. CDR3 region: CASSLVRGPRTEASF. CDR3 sequence (DNA): TGTGCCAGCAGTTTAGTGAGAGGACCCCGCACTGAAGCTTCCTTT.

This clonotype was detected a few times. The chain combines TRBV30 with TRBJ1-1; TRBD1 agrees at 7 bases. Germline loops: CDR1 GTSNPN, CDR2 SVGIG (reference sequence). The CDR3 has 14 amino acids. The trim removed 0 bases at V and 11 bases at J, leaving 12 bases unmatched. The CDR3 nucleotides are TGTGCCTGGAGTGTACAAGCAGGGGGGAGCAGGGCTTTCTTT. This sequence encodes CAWSVQAGGSRAFF.

The V gene is TRBV20-1, the J gene TRBJ2-3, with TRBD1 identical over 8 bases. TRBJ1-5 explains the end of the DNA better; the J call may be wrong. This CDR3 has 14 residues. Germline V gene data show CDR1 as DFQATT and CDR2 as SNEGSKA (reference sequence). The CDR3 reads CSASQGVITDTQHF. As DNA, the CDR3 is TGCAGTGCTTCACAGGGGGTCATCACAGATACGCAGCATTTT.

V and J are TRBV12-3 or TRBV12-4 and TRBJ2-7, with 8 bases matching TRBD2. There are 16 residues in the CDR3. V shed 4 bases, J shed 3 bases, and the junction held 11 bases outside the gene matches. In nucleotides, the CDR3 is TGTGCCAGCAGTTGGAACCTAGCGAGCGGGAGCTACGAGCAGTACTTC. Its translation is CASSWNLASGSYEQYF.